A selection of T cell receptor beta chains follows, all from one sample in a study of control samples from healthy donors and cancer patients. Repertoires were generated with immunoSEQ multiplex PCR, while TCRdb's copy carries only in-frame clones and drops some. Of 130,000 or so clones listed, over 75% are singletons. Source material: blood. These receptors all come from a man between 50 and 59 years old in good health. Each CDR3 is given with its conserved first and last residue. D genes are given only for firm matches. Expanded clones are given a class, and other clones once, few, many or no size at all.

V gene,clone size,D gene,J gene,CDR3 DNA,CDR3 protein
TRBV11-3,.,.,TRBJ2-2,TGTGCCAGCAGCCAGGGGGGCTCCGGGGAGCTGTTTTTT,CASSQGGSGELFF
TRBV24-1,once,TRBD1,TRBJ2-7,TGTGCCACCAGTGATCCCCGGGACAGGGAAGGCTACGAGCAGTACTTC,CATSDPRDREGYEQYF
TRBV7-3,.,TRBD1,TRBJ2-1,TGTGCCAGCAGCTTCGACAGGGGCTACAATGAGCAGTTCTTC,CASSFDRGYNEQFF
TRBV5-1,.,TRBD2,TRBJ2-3,TGCGCCAGCAGCTCTGGGACTAGCGGAGATACGCAGTATTTT,CASSSGTSGDTQYF
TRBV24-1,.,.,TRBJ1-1,TGTGCCACCGCCCGGCAGGGAGGTTCTGAAGCTTTCTTT,CATARQGGSEAFF
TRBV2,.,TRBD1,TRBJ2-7,TGTGCCAGCAGTGTGGACAGGAGCCGCTCCTACGAGCAGTACTTC,CASSVDRSRSYEQYF
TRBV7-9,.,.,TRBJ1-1,TGTGCCATCGTGAAGGGAGTCATAAACACTGAAGCTTTCTTT,CAIVKGVINTEAFF
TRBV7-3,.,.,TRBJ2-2,TGTGCCAGCAGCTTAAAGGGGGCTAGCGGCAGGGCGAGCGCCGGGGAGCTGTTTTTT,CASSLKGASGRASAGELFF
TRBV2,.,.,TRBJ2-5,TGTGCCAGCAGGAAGACTACTAGTAGCTTTCAAGAGACCCAGTACTTC,CASRKTTSSFQETQYF
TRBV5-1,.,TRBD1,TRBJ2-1,TGCGCCAGCAGCTCACAGGGGATTTACAATGAGCAGTTCTTC,CASSSQGIYNEQFF
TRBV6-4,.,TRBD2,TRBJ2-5,TGTGCCAGCAGTGAACGGGGGGGCTTTGGAGAGACCCAGTACTTC,CASSERGGFGETQYF
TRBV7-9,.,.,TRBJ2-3,TGTGCCAGCAGCTTAGATCAGGACAGTAGCACAGATACGCAGTATTTT,CASSLDQDSSTDTQYF
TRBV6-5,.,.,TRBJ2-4,TGTGCCAGCAGTTACGGAGCTGCCAAAAACATTCAGTACTTC,CASSYGAAKNIQYF
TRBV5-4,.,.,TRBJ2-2,TGTGCCAGCAGCTTGTCAGCGAACACCGGGGAGCTGTTTTTT,CASSLSANTGELFF
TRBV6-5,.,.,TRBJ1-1,TGTGCCAGCAGTTACCGACAGAAGAACACTGAAGCTTTCTTT,CASSYRQKNTEAFF
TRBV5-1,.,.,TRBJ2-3,TGCGCCAGCAGCTTGGACGGGACTGGGACAGATACGCAGTATTTT,CASSLDGTGTDTQYF
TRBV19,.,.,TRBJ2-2,TGTGCCAGTAAAGTGGATCCCAGAGGGGTGAGCACCGGGGAGCTGTTTTTT,CASKVDPRGVSTGELFF
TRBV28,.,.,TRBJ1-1,TGTGCCAGCAGTTTGATTCAGAGTAACACTGAAGCTTTCTTT,CASSLIQSNTEAFF
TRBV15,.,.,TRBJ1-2,TGTGCCACCAGCGACTGGGCAGGGTTCAACTATGGCTACACCTTC,CATSDWAGFNYGYTF
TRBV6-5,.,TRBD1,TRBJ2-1,TGTGCCAGCAGTAAAAGGCAGGGGGTAAATGAGCAGTTCTTC,CASSKRQGVNEQFF
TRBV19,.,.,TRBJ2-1,TGTGCCAGTAGTGTACGGACTAACAATGAGCAGTTCTTC,CASSVRTNNEQFF
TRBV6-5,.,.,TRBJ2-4,TGTGCCAGCAGGGGGGGTGGAGCCAAAAACATTCAGTACTTC,CASRGGGAKNIQYF
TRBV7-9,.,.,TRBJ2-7,TGTGCCAGCAGCACCTGGGGGCGCAGGGGGGACGAGCAGTACTTC,CASSTWGRRGDEQYF
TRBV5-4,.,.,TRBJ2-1,TGTGCCAGCAGCTTGAGGTACAATGAGCAGTTCTTC,CASSLRYNEQFF
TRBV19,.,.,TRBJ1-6,TGTGCCAGTAGGGGAGTCGAGATCTCCTATAATTCACCCCTCCACTTT,CASRGVEISYNSPLHF
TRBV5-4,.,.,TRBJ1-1,TGTGCCACCAGGGGCGCAAAAATGAACACTGAAGCTTTCTTT,CATRGAKMNTEAFF
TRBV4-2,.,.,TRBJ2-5,TGTGCCAGCAGCCAAAGATCATCCGGGGGTGGAGGAGAGACCCAGTACTTC,CASSQRSSGGGGETQYF
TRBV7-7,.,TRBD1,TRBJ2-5,TGTGCTAGCAGCTTAGAGGACAGGGTTTCTGAGACCCAGTACTTC,CASSLEDRVSETQYF
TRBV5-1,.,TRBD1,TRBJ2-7,TGCGCCAGCAGTCGCTTGGGGGACAGAGCATACGAGCAGTACTTC,CASSRLGDRAYEQYF
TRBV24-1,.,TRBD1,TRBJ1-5,TGTGCCACCAGTGACAGGACAGGGAGACAGCCCCAGCATTTT,CATSDRTGRQPQHF
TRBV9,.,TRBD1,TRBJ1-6,TGTGCCAGCAGCGAAGACGTCCGACAGGGTCATAATTCACCCCTCCACTTT,CASSEDVRQGHNSPLHF
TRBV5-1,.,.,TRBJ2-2,TGCGCCAGCAGCAAGACCGGGACGGCGAACACCGGGGAGCTGTTTTTT,CASSKTGTANTGELFF
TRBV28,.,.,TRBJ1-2,TGTGCCAGCAGTCCGGCTAACTATGGCTACACCTTC,CASSPANYGYTF
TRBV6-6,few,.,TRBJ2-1,TGTGCCAGCAGTTACACAGCTCACAATGAGCAGTTCTTC,CASSYTAHNEQFF
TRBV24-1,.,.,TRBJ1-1,TGTGCCACCAGTGACTCCGCCGGTCGAGCTTTCTTT,CATSDSAGRAFF
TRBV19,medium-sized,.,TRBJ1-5,TGTGCCAGTAGTACTCCAGCCTTCACCTTTTATAGCAATCAGCCCCAGCATTTT,CASSTPAFTFYSNQPQHF
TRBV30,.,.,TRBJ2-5,TGTGCCTGGAGTTGGCGGCTCGAAGAGACCCAGTACTTC,CAWSWRLEETQYF
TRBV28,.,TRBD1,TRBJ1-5,TGTGCCAGCAGTTACAGGGGTGGGGGCTATAGCAATCAGCCCCAGCATTTT,CASSYRGGGYSNQPQHF
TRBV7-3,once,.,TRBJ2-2,TGTGCCAGCAACCGAGGACGGAACACCGGGGAGCTGTTTTTT,CASNRGRNTGELFF
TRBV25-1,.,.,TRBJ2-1,TGTGCCAGCAGTGAATATCGGGGGACTTTCTACAATGAGCAGTTCTTC,CASSEYRGTFYNEQFF
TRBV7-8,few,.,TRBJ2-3,TGTGCCAGCAGCTCCCCCAGGGCAGATACGCAGTATTTT,CASSSPRADTQYF
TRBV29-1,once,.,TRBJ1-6,TGCAGCGTGGGAGGGAACTCCTATAATTCACCCCTCCACTTT,CSVGGNSYNSPLHF
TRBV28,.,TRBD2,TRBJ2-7,TGTGCCAGCAGTTTCGTAGCGGGGACTTCCTATGAGCAGTACTTC,CASSFVAGTSYEQYF
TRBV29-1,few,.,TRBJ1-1,TGCAGCGTTGAACCCCTTGTGAACACTGAAGCTTTCTTT,CSVEPLVNTEAFF
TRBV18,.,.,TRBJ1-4,TGTGCCAGCTCACCAAGGGGGACTAATGAAAAACTGTTTTTT,CASSPRGTNEKLFF
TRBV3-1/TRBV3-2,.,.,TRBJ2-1,TGTGCCAGCAGCCTCCGGACAGCGCCGACAGGTGAGCAGTTCTTC,CASSLRTAPTGEQFF
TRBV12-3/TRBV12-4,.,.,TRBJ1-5,TGTGCCAGCAGTGCCCAGGGCCAGCCCCAGCATTTT,CASSAQGQPQHF
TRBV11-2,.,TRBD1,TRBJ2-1,TGTGCCAGCAGCCCTGGGCAGGGGGCGCGGAATGAGCAGTTCTTC,CASSPGQGARNEQFF
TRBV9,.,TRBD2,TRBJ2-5,TGTGCCAGCAGCGCCTATAGCGGGGGGCCCGGGGAGACCCAGTACTTC,CASSAYSGGPGETQYF
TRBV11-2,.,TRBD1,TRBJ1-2,TGTGCCAGCAGCCCCGGGTCTTGGGACAGAACTAACTATGGCTACACCTTC,CASSPGSWDRTNYGYTF
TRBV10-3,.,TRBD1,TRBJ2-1,TGTGCCATCAGGGCGACAGGGGACAATGAGCAGTTCTTC,CAIRATGDNEQFF
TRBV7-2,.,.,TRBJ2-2,TGTGCCAGCAGCATCCGACAGGCGAACACCGGGGAGCTGTTTTTT,CASSIRQANTGELFF
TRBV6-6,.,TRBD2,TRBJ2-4,TGTGCCAGCAGCGGCGGGGGGGCCAAAAACATTCAGTACTTC,CASSGGGAKNIQYF